This T cell receptor (beta chain) came from a study of blood T cell repertoires in COVID-19. The germline V gene has CDR1 SGDLS and CDR2 YYNGEE. This CDR3 has 15 residues. V was trimmed by 2 bases and J by 1 base, leaving 12 bases between them. The assay was immunoSEQ multiplex PCR, and TCRdb's table has in-frame clones only and misses some. The sample lists around 130,000 clones; 82% were seen once. V usage is TRBV9 and J usage is TRBJ1-1; D is ambiguous. The TCR sequence derives from a woman aged 80 or over with acute or convalescent COVID-19. The sequencing input was peripheral blood. Here the CDR3 DNA reads TGTGCCAGCAGCGTTACTAGTCGGACGAACACTGAAGCTTTCTTT. As protein: CASSVTSRTNTEAFF. Full variable domain (outside the CDR3, taken from reference TRBV9 and TRBJ1-1): DSGVTQTPKHLITATGQRVTLRCSPRSGDLSVYWYQQSLDQGLQFLIQYYNGEERAKGNILERFSAQQFPDLHSELNLSSLELGDSALYFCASSVTSRTNTEAFFGQGTRLTVV.